The sequence of this T cell receptor beta chain was determined in a study of blood T cells in healthy people across ages. A second PCR of roughly 7 to 11 cycles used a sample-barcoded 5' primer and a J-beta primer mix. TCRdb reanalysed the 5' RACE reads using MiXCR and keeps one entry per CDR3 protein. The sample has 2 million or so distinct CDR3 sequences, around 50% seen once; the top ten hold about 2.1%. The CDR3 has 20 amino acids. Germline V gene sequence: CDR1 SGHTA, CDR2 FQGNSA. Losses at the gene ends were 5 bases for V and 6 bases for J; bases not matched to a gene: 20. This clonotype was seen more than once but under ten times. Extraction of total RNA produced a minimum of 5 micrograms from each sample.

The chain couples TRBV7-2 to TRBJ2-1; 12 positions agree with TRBD2. This TCR was sampled from a woman aged 40 to 50 in good health. The source material was blood. Written as DNA, the CDR3 is TGTGCCAGCAGCCCCTTACCCATGTCTAGCGGGGGGGCCGTTGGCAATGAGCAGTTCTTC. Its translation is CASSPLPMSSGGAVGNEQFF.